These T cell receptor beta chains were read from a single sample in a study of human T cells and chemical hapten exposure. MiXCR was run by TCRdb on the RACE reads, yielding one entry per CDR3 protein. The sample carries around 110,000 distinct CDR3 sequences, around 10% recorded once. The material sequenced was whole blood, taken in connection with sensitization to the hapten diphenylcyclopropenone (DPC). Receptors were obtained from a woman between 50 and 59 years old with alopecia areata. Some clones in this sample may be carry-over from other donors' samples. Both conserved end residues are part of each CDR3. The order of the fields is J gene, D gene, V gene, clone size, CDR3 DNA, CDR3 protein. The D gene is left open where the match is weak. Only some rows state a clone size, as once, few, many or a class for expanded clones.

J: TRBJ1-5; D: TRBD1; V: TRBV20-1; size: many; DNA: TGCAGTGCTAGAGATTTCTCGGGGGGACAGGGACTTCAGCCCCAGCATTTT; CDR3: CSARDFSGGQGLQPQHF
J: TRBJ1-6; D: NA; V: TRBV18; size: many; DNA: TGTGCCAGCTCACCACAATTTTACAGGGTGAATTCACCCCTCCACTTT; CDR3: CASSPQFYRVNSPLHF
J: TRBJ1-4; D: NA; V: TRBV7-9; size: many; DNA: TGTGCCAGCAGCTTAGATCCACCGGGCCGTGAAAAACTGTTTTTT; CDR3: CASSLDPPGREKLFF
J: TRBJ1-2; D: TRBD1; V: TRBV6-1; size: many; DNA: TGTGCCAGCAGGCTCCCGACAGGGAATTTAGATGGCTACACCTTC; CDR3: CASRLPTGNLDGYTF
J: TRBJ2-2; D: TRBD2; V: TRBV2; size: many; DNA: TGTGCCAGCAAAACTAGCGGGACGAACACCGGGGAGCTGTTTTTT; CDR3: CASKTSGTNTGELFF
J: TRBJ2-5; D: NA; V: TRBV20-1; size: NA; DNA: TGCAGTGCTAGGACCCTAGACCGTCTACAAGAGACCCAGTACTTC; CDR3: CSARTLDRLQETQYF
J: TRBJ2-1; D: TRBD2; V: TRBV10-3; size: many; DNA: TGTGCCATCAGTGATGGGGAGCGGGGGATTGAGCAGTTCTTC; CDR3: CAISDGERGIEQFF
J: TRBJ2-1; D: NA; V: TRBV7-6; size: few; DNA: TGTGCCAGCAGCTTAGGGGCGGGTTCAGACAATGAGCGGTTCTTC; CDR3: CASSLGAGSDNERFF
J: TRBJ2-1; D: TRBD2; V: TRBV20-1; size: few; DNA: TGCAGTGCCCCCCCAGCGGGAGGGGTCAATGAGCAGTTCTTC; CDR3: CSAPPAGGVNEQFF
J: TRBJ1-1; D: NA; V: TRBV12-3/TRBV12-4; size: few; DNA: TGTGCCAGCAGTTTAATGGGGGACACTGAAGCTTTCTTT; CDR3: CASSLMGDTEAFF
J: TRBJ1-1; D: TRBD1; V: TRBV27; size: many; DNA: TGTGCCAGCAGGCCCTTTACCGGGACAGGGATCACTGAAGCTTTCTTT; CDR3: CASRPFTGTGITEAFF
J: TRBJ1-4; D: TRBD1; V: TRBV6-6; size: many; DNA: TGTGCCAGCAGTTACCCAGGGGGCGGAACTAATGAAAAACTGTTTTTT; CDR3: CASSYPGGGTNEKLFF
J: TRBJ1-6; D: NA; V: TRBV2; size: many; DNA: TGTGCCAGCAGTGAAACGCGGAATTCACCCCTCCACTTT; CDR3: CASSETRNSPLHF
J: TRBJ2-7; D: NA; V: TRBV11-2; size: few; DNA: TGTGCCAGCAGCTTAGATGGAAGAGAGCAGTACTTC; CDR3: CASSLDGREQYF
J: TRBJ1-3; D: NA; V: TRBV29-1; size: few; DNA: TGCAGCGTTGGGACAGATGGAAACACCATATATTTT; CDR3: CSVGTDGNTIYF
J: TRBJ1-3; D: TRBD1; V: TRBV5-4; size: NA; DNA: TGTGCCAGCAGCGGGGCAGGGGGCGCAGTCTTCTCTGGAAACACCATATATTTT; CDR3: CASSGAGGAVFSGNTIYF
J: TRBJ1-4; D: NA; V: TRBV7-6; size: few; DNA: TGTGCCAGCAGCTTAGGGACGGGGGATGAAAAACTGTTTTTT; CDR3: CASSLGTGDEKLFF